One sample yielded the 18 T cell receptor beta chains listed below, sequenced in a study of blood T cell repertoires in COVID-19 (TCRdb year 2020). Library preparation employed the immunoSEQ multiplex PCR assay. Held by TCRdb, this immuneACCESS table contains in-frame sequences only and omits some clones. Under half of the omission traces to an unresolved V gene where checked; the cause of the rest is unknown. Within this sample are around 200,000 clones, with 86% of them counted one time only. The ten largest account for about 7% of the sample. Specimen: peripheral blood. Every receptor here comes from an elderly woman in a cohort sampled during active or convalescent COVID-19.

The chain recombines TRBV5-1 with TRBJ1-4; no clear D. The CDR3 consists of 16 residues. The germline V and J ends were trimmed by 4 bases and 3 bases, with 16 bases remaining between them. Germline V gene data show CDR1 as SGHRS and CDR2 as YFSETQ. The CDR3 reads CASSAAIGVPNEKLFF. The CDR3 DNA is TGCGCCAGCAGCGCGGCCATCGGGGTTCCTAATGAAAAACTGTTTTTT.

The rearrangement joins TRBV10-1 to TRBJ2-3; 8 positions match TRBD2. V shed 3 bases, J shed 6 bases, and the junction held 8 bases outside the gene matches. There are 15 residues in the CDR3. From germline, CDR1 is WNHNN and CDR2 SYGVQD (reference sequence). CDR3 in amino acids: CASSEKRGSSDTQYF. CDR3 nucleotides: TGCGCCAGCAGTGAAAAGCGGGGGAGTTCGGATACGCAGTATTTT.

This rearrangement joins TRBV28 to TRBJ2-7, with a tentative D call TRBD2 (5 bases). Germline V CDR1 and CDR2: MDHEN, SYDVKM. The CDR3 spans 13 residues. Trimming removed 1 base from V and 4 bases from J, with 8 bases in between. CDR3 protein: CASSLSRGYEQYF. CDR3 nucleotides: TGTGCCAGCAGTTTATCCCGGGGTTACGAGCAGTACTTC.

The chain has TRBV19 and TRBJ2-1; D call uncertain. The germline gives CDR1 LNHDA, CDR2 SQIVND (reference sequence). The V end was cut by 6 bases, the J end by 5 bases, with 11 bases between. This CDR3 has 13 residues. Here the CDR3 reads CASRRDIHNEQFF. CDR3 DNA sequence: TGTGCCAGTAGGCGCGACATTCACAATGAGCAGTTCTTC.

V and J are TRBV7-8 and TRBJ1-6, with a weak D call TRBD1 (6 bases). This CDR3 is 16 amino acids long. Germline CDR1 SGHVS, CDR2 FQNEAQ. Trimming cost V 5 bases and J 7 bases, with 18 bases left between them. The DNA for the CDR3 is TGTGCCAGCAGCCCACAAACCAGGGGCGGCAATTCACCCCTCCACTTT. It encodes CASSPQTRGGNSPLHF.

The chain couples TRBV11-3 to TRBJ2-7; TRBD1 matches 7 bases. J gave up 0 bases and V 5 bases, and 4 bases lay outside the gene matches. The CDR3 covers 14 residues. Germline lookup yields CDR1 SGHNT and CDR2 YENEEA. Here the CDR3 DNA reads TGTGCCAGCAGCCTGGGGGACAGCTCCTACGAGCAGTACTTC. This translates into CASSLGDSSYEQYF.

In its sample, this clone was seen once. The gene calls are TRBV2 and TRBJ1-4; D ambiguous. Trimming shortened V by 7 bases and J by 6 bases, and 12 bases separated the two germline ends. The germline V gene has CDR1 SNHLY and CDR2 FYNNEI. The CDR3 has 13 amino acids. The CDR3 nucleotides read TGTGCCAGCAAGGAACAGAGGGATGAAAAACTGTTTTTT. Encoded protein: CASKEQRDEKLFF.

Only one count was recorded for this clone. The rearrangement uses TRBV2 and TRBJ1-2; 7 bases map to TRBD1. The CDR3 runs 15 residues. CDR1 SNHLY and CDR2 FYNNEI come from the germline V gene. With V trimmed by 3 bases and J by 6 bases, 10 bases remained unmatched. This CDR3 reads CASSDKTGPFDGYTF. CDR3 in DNA: TGTGCCAGCAGTGATAAGACAGGGCCTTTCGATGGCTACACCTTC.

The chain links TRBV28 to TRBJ1-2, with 8 bases lining up with TRBD1. Trimming cost V 0 bases and J 4 bases; bases outside gene matches: 1. The CDR3 has 14 amino acids. Germline V CDR1 and CDR2: MDHEN, SYDVKM. CDR3 sequence (DNA): TGTGCCAGCAGTTTATGGACAGGGGTCTATGGCTACACCTTC. The encoded protein is CASSLWTGVYGYTF.

The gene calls are TRBV28 and TRBJ1-1, with D hard to call. The germline V and J ends were trimmed by 5 bases and 9 bases, with 10 bases remaining between them. The length of the CDR3 is 11 residues. In germline, CDR1 is MDHEN, CDR2 SYDVKM. The CDR3 DNA reads as TGTGCCAGCAGTCGACGAGGGCAAGCTTTCTTT. The encoded protein is CASSRRGQAFF.

This clone has only one observation. The V call is TRBV7-2, the J call TRBJ2-1, with 8 bases that match TRBD2. Germline V gene lookup returns CDR1 SGHTA and CDR2 FQGNSA. The CDR3 runs to 16 residues. The trim removed 8 bases at V and 4 bases at J, leaving 13 bases unmatched. The CDR3 nucleotides are TGTGCCAGCGCTGGCCCGAGCGGGAGACTTTACAATGAGCAGTTCTTC. Its protein is CASAGPSGRLYNEQFF.

This sequence joins TRBV12-3 or TRBV12-4 and TRBJ1-4; D ambiguous. Trimming took 2 bases from V and 4 from J, leaving 5 bases between them. This CDR3 spans 13 amino acids. The CDR3 DNA is TGTGCCAGCAGTTTATTCGGTAATGAAAAACTGTTTTTT. As protein: CASSLFGNEKLFF.

The chain is built from TRBV5-5 and TRBJ2-3; D not certain. Trimming pared 0 bases from V and 2 bases from J, leaving 7 bases between. The CDR3 is 14 amino acids. Looked up from germline, CDR1 is SGHKS and CDR2 is YYEKEE (reference sequence). CDR3 amino acids: CASSLGQNTDTQYF. CDR3 nucleotides: TGTGCCAGCAGCTTGGGGCAGAACACAGATACGCAGTATTTT.

To note about this clone: A much more abundant neighbour one base away suggests this may be a read error. The chain has TRBV9 and TRBJ2-1; 7 bases are shared with TRBD2. Germline values: CDR1 SGDLS, CDR2 YYNGEE. The V and J ends lost 0 bases and 0 bases, in that order; junction bases with no gene match: 0. The CDR3 runs 15 residues. The CDR3 reads CASSVGGGSYNEQFF. Written as DNA, the CDR3 is TGTGCCAGCAGCGTAGGCGGGGGCTCCTACAATGAGCAGTTCTTC.

The chain recombines TRBV19 with TRBJ1-5; TRBD1 might be the D (5 bases). Germline values: CDR1 LNHDA, CDR2 SQIVND (reference sequence). This CDR3 contains 15 residues. Trimming removed 10 bases from V and 9 bases from J, with 25 bases in between. This chain's CDR3 is CATSTARDGDLPQHF. DNA of the CDR3: TGTGCCACCAGTACCGCGAGGGACGGGGACTTGCCCCAGCATTTT.

This clone appeared a single time. The chain joins TRBV21-1 to TRBJ1-2; the table gives TRBD1 as D, unverified against the DNA. TRBV21-1 is labeled a pseudogene. CDR3 size: 17 residues. CDR3 coding DNA: TGTGCCAGCAGCTCTCACGGAAGGGGCGCCAGCATGGGAGGCTACACCTTC. Encoded protein: CASSSHGRGASMGGYTF.

The V and J genes are TRBV15 and TRBJ2-7; 12 bases align to TRBD2. Germline lookup yields CDR1 LNHNV and CDR2 YYDKDF (reference sequence). After removal of 0 bases from V and 6 bases from J, the junction contained 18 bases not matched to a gene. This CDR3 contains 20 residues. The CDR3 nucleotides read TGTGCCACCAGCAGAGATAATAGAGTAAGACTAGCGGGAGTTTGGGGCGAGCAGTACGTC. Its protein product is CATSRDNRVRLAGVWGEQYV.

This clone was detected a few times. V is TRBV18 and J is TRBJ1-1; D is undetermined. Germline V gives CDR1 KGHSH, CDR2 LQKENI. V gave up 4 bases and J gave up 0 bases, with 9 bases separating them. This CDR3 region has 14 residues. CDR3 residues: CASSQAAVNTEAFF. As DNA, the CDR3 is TGTGCCAGCTCACAAGCCGCGGTGAACACTGAAGCTTTCTTT.